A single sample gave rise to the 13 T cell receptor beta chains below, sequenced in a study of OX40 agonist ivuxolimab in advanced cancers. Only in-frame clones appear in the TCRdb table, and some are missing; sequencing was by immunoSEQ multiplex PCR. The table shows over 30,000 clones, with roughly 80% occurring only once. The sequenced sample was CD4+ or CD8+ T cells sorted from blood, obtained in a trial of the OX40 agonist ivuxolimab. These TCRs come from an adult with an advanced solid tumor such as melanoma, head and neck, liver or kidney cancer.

Written as DNA, the CDR3 is TGCGCCAGCAGCTTGAATGTAGGTGAAAAACTGTTTTTT. This translates into CASSLNVGEKLFF. The V call is TRBV5-1, the J call TRBJ1-4; D remains unclear. V lost 1 base, J lost 7 bases, and 8 bases lay in between. The CDR3 extends over 13 amino acids. Germline V gene lookup returns CDR1 SGHRS and CDR2 YFSETQ. Combining the CDR3 with reference TRBV5-1 and TRBJ1-4 gives the whole variable domain KAGVTQTPRYLIKTRGQQVTLSCSPISGHRSVSWYQQTPGQGLQFLFEYFSETQRNKGNFPGRFSGRQFSNSRSEMNVSTLELGDSALYLCASSLNVGEKLFFGSGTQLSVL.

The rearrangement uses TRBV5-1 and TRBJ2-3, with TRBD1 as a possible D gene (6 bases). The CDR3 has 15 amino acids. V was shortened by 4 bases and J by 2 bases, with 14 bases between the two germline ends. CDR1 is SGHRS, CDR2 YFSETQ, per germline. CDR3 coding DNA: TGCGCCAGCAGCGTGCAGGGGACCAACACAGATACGCAGTATTTT. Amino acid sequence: CASSVQGTNTDTQYF.

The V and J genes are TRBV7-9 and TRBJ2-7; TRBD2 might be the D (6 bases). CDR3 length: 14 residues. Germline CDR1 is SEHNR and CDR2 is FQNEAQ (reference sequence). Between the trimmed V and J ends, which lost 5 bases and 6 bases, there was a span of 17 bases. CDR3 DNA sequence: TGTGCCAGCAGCCGACACGACGGGAGCGGCGAGCAGTACTTC. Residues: CASSRHDGSGEQYF. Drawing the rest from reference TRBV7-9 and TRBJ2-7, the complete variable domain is DTGVSQNPRHKITKRGQNVTFRCDPISEHNRLYWYRQTLGQGPEFLTYFQNEAQLEKSRLLSDRFSAERPKGSFSTLEIQRTEQGDSAMYLCASSRHDGSGEQYFGPGTRLTVT.

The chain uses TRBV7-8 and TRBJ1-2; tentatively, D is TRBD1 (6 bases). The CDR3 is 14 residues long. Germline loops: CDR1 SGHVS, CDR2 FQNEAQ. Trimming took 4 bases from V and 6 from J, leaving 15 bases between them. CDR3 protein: CASSSDRQSNGYTF. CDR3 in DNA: TGTGCCAGCAGCTCAGACAGGCAATCAAATGGCTACACCTTC. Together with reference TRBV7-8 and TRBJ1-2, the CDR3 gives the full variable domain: GAGVSQSPRYKVAKRGQDVALRCDPISGHVSLFWYQQALGQGPEFLTYFQNEAQLDKSGLPSDRFFAERPEGSVSTLKIQRTQQEDSAVYLCASSSDRQSNGYTFGSGTRLTVV.

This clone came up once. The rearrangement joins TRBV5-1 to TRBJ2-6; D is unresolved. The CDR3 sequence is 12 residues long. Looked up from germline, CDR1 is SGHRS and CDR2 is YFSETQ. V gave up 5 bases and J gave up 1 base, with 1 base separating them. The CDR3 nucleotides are TGCGCCAGCAGATCTGGGGCCAACGTCCTGACTTTC. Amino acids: CASRSGANVLTF.

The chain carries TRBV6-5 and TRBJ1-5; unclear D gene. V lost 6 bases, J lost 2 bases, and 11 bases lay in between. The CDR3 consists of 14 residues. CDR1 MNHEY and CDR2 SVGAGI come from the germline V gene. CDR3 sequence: CASREWRGNQPQHF. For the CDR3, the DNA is TGTGCCAGCAGAGAATGGAGGGGCAATCAGCCCCAGCATTTT.

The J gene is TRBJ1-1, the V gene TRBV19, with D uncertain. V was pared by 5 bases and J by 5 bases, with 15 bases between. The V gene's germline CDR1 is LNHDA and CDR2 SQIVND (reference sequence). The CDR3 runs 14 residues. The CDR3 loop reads CASSYREMGTEAFF. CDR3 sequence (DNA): TGTGCCAGTAGTTACCGGGAGATGGGGACTGAAGCTTTCTTT. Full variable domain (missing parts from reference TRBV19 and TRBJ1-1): DGGITQSPKYLFRKEGQNVTLSCEQNLNHDAMYWYRQDPGQGLRLIYYSQIVNDFQKGDIAEGYSVSREKKESFPLTVTSAQKNPTAFYLCASSYREMGTEAFFGQGTRLTVV.

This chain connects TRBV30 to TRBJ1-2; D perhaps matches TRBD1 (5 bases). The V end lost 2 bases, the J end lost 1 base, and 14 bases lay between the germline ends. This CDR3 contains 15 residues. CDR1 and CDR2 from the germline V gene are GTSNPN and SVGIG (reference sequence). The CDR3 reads CAWSTRVALNYGYTF. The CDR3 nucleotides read TGTGCCTGGAGTACCAGGGTTGCTCTTAACTATGGCTACACCTTC.

The CDR3 DNA follows: TGTGCCAGTAGTTTGCCCGGGACAGGGTCCTACGAGCAGTACTTC. It specifies CASSLPGTGSYEQYF. J is TRBJ2-7 and V is TRBV19; 9 bases line up with TRBD1. The V segment lost 5 bases and the J segment 1 base; nucleotides outside the gene matches: 6. The CDR3 extends over 15 amino acids. Germline V lookup: CDR1 LNHDA, CDR2 SQIVND (reference sequence).

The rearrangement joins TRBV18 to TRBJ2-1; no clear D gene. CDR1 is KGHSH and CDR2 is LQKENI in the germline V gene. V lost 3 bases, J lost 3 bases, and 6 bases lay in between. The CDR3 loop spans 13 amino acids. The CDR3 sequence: CASSPGIYNEQFF. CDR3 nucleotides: TGTGCCAGCTCACCGGGTATCTACAATGAGCAGTTCTTC. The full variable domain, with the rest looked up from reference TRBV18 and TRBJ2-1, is NAGVMQNPRHLVRRRGQEARLRCSPMKGHSHVYWYRQLPEEGLKFMVYLQKENIIDESGMPKERFSAEFPKEGPSILRIQQVVRGDSAAYFCASSPGIYNEQFFGPGTRLTVL.

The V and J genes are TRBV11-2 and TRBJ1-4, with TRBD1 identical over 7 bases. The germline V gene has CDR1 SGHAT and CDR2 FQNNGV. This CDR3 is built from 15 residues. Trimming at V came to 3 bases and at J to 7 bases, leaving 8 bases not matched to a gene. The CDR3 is CASSFLSGQPEKLFF. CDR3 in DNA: TGTGCCAGCAGCTTCCTATCGGGACAGCCTGAAAAACTGTTTTTT.

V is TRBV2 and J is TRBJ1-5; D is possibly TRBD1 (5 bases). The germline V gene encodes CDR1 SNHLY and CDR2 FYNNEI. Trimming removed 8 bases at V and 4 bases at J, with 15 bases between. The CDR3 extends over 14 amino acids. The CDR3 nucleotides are TGTGCCAGCGGGTCCCGGAGGGGAAATCAGCCCCAGCATTTT. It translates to CASGSRRGNQPQHF.

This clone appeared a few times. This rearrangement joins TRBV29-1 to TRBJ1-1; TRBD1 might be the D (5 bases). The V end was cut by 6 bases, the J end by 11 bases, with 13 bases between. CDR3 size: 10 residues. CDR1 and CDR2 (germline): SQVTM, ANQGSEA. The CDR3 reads CSVLQTVAFF. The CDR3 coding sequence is TGCAGCGTGCTACAGACAGTGGCTTTCTTT.